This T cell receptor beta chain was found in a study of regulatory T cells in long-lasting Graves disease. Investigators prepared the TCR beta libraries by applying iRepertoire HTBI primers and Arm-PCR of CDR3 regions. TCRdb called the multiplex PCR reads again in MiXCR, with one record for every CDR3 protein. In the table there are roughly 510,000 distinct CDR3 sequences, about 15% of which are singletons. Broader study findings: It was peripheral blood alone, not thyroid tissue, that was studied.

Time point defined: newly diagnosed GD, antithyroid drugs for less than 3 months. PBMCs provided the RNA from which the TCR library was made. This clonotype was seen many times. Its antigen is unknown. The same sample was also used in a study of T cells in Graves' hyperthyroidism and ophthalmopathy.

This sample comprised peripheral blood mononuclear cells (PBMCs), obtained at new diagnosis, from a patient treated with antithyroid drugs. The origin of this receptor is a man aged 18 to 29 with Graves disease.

The CDR3 coding sequence is TGTGCCAGTAGTATTCATCAGATGAACACTGAAGCTTTCTTT. This sequence encodes CASSIHQMNTEAFF. The chain is built from TRBV19 and TRBJ1-1; D is unclear. V was shortened by 3 bases and J by 0 bases, with 8 bases between the two germline ends. The CDR3 is 14 residues long. Per germline, CDR1 LNHDA and CDR2 SQIVND (reference sequence).